The clone carrying this T cell receptor beta chain was counted many times. This sample was taken from a study of patients and donors after allogeneic stem cell transplantation. The CDR3 runs to 18 residues. Trimming pared 7 bases from V and 1 base from J, leaving 20 bases between. Germline values: CDR1 MDHEN, CDR2 SYDVKM. Each CDR3 protein is one row after TCRdb ran MiXCR on the RT-PCR reads. The sample records around 82,000 distinct CDR3 sequences, 4.5% to 5% being singletons. The receptor was isolated from a human donor who was either an allogeneic HSCT recipient or a stem cell or donor lymphocyte infusion donor (not recorded which). It is not recorded whose cells these are; they may come from a transplant donor. Material: blood, either unsorted or a sorted T cell fraction (not recorded which). The chain joins TRBV28 to TRBJ2-6; weak D call: TRBD2 (7 bases). CDR3 nucleotides: TGTGCCAGCATTCCCTGGGGGGGCAGGGGTTCTGGGGCCAACGTCCTGACTTTC. This codes for CASIPWGGRGSGANVLTF.